The 7 T cell receptor beta chains listed next were all sequenced from one sample in a study of OX40 agonist ivuxolimab in advanced cancers. Profiled with immunoSEQ multiplex PCR; TCRdb holds only in-frame clones, not every one. Among more than 80,000 clones listed, over 75% were seen once. Sequencing used CD4+ or CD8+ T cells sorted from blood, obtained in a trial of the OX40 agonist ivuxolimab. These receptors all stem from an adult with an advanced solid tumor such as melanoma, head and neck, liver or kidney cancer.

This clone was seen only once. The V gene is TRBV5-1, the J gene TRBJ2-7, with 7 bases that match TRBD1. J was trimmed by 5 bases and V by 0 bases; bases with no gene match: 8. Germline assignment: CDR1 SGHRS and CDR2 YFSETQ. CDR3 length equals 15 residues. This CDR3 reads CASSLAPRGMNEQYF. The CDR3 DNA reads as TGCGCCAGCAGCTTGGCCCCCAGGGGGATGAACGAGCAGTACTTC.

This clone was counted once. The chain links TRBV5-5 to TRBJ2-1, with 7 positions matching TRBD2. Germline V CDR1 and CDR2: SGHKS, YYEKEE (reference sequence). The CDR3 is 15 residues long. With V trimmed by 3 bases and J by 4 bases, 7 bases remained unmatched. This CDR3 is CASSSRLAEYNEQFF. CDR3 DNA: TGTGCCAGCAGCTCCCGCCTAGCGGAGTACAATGAGCAGTTCTTC.

The rearrangement links TRBV28 to TRBJ2-7, with D unresolved. With 8 bases removed from V and 7 bases from J, the gap between germline ends came to 3 bases. The CDR3 is 8 amino acids. Germline V gene sequence: CDR1 MDHEN, CDR2 SYDVKM. CDR3 sequence (DNA): TGTGCCAGCCCTGAGCAGTACTTC. It yields the protein CASPEQYF.

The chain joins TRBV5-1 to TRBJ2-1; TRBD2 aligns across 7 bases. CDR1 and CDR2 (germline): SGHRS, YFSETQ. The CDR3 extends over 15 amino acids. The V and J ends lost 4 bases and 3 bases, in that order; junction bases with no gene match: 7. CDR3 DNA: TGCGCCAGCAGCCTGCTAGCGGAATTCTACAATGAGCAGTTCTTC. It translates to CASSLLAEFYNEQFF.

The V gene is TRBV15, the J gene TRBJ2-7; D call uncertain. This CDR3 region has 13 residues. Per the germline V gene, CDR1 is LNHNV and CDR2 is YYDKDF (reference sequence). Trimming took 0 bases from V and 9 from J, leaving 12 bases between them. The CDR3 sequence: CATSRDRTPRQYF. In nucleotides, the CDR3 is TGTGCCACCAGCAGAGATCGGACCCCACGGCAGTACTTC.

Concerning this clone: One junction end disagrees with the germline gene, perhaps due to a read error. V and J are TRBV7-8 and TRBJ1-3; D gene ambiguous. The CDR3 consists of 14 residues. Germline values: CDR1 SGHVS, CDR2 FQNEAQ. In DNA, the CDR3 is TGTGCCAGCAGCTTAGGAGGATCTGGGAACACCATATATTTT. This codes for CASSLGGSGNTIYF.

The chain recombines TRBV6-5 with TRBJ2-7; the D gene is possibly TRBD2 (5 bases). In germline, CDR1 is MNHEY, CDR2 SVGAGI. The CDR3 spans 15 residues. Trimming took off 7 bases at V and 6 bases at J, with 22 bases between the two ends. In DNA, the CDR3 is TGTGCCAGCATCTCCTCCCCAGTACTAGGCTCCGAGCAGTACTTC. Translating it yields CASISSPVLGSEQYF.